This T cell receptor (beta chain) was captured in a study of T cell changes during pregnancy in multiple sclerosis. V lost 2 bases to trimming and J lost 4 bases, with 6 bases between them. CDR1 is SEHNR, CDR2 FQNEAQ, per germline (reference sequence). CDR3 length: 12 amino acids. TCRdb's table, derived via immunoSEQ multiplex PCR, lists solely in-frame clones and lacks some. The repertoire has approximately 48,000 clones, approximately 94% of them found once; the top ten carry around 5.9%. The TCR sequence derives from a female donor with multiple sclerosis, enrolled in a pregnancy study. The V gene is TRBV7-9, the J gene TRBJ2-7; TRBD1 is a possible D gene (5 bases). The starting material was CD8+ T cells from peripheral blood mononuclear cells, obtained before pregnancy. The CDR3 spells CASSLKGYEQYF. DNA of the CDR3: TGTGCCAGCAGCTTAAAGGGGTACGAGCAGTACTTC. Supplemented by reference TRBV7-9 and TRBJ2-7, the full variable domain reads DTGVSQNPRHKITKRGQNVTFRCDPISEHNRLYWYRQTLGQGPEFLTYFQNEAQLEKSRLLSDRFSAERPKGSFSTLEIQRTEQGDSAMYLCASSLKGYEQYFGPGTRLTVT.